This T cell receptor (beta chain) originates from a study of long-term antiretroviral therapy in people with HIV. General study points: CDR3 length ranges were narrower in HIV repertoires than in controls.

This clone has just one count. What it binds is unknown. The CDR3 runs to 11 residues. The germline V gene has CDR1 SQVTM and CDR2 ANQGSEA. Deletions cut 4 bases from V and 6 bases from J, with 9 bases between. At the survey level, the v3.0 immunoSEQ assay was run. Profiling relied on immunoSEQ multiplex PCR, and the TCRdb table lists in-frame clones only, not all of them. Seen here are 30,000 or so clones, more than 85% observed once, and the top ten hold over 5%. The TCR sequence derives from a woman aged 40 to 50 with HIV. The sample in question was unsorted PBMCs, obtained about 6.5 years after starting antiretroviral therapy. The chain joins TRBV29-1 to TRBJ1-1; D is undetermined. The DNA of the CDR3 is TGCAGCGTTGTTGTCGGGGCTGAAGCTTTCTTT. Protein product: CSVVVGAEAFF.